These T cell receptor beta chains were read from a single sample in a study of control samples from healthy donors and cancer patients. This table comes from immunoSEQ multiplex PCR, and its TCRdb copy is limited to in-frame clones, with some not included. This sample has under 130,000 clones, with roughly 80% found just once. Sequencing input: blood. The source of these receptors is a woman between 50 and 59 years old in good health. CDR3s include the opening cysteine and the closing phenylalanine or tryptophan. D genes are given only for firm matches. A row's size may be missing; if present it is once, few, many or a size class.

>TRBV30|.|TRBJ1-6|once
CAWSAPLPGADTSPLHF
TGTGCCTGGAGTGCCCCCCTCCCAGGGGCCGATACTTCACCCCTCCACTTT
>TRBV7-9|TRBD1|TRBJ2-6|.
CASSALGQVQANVLTF
TGTGCCAGCAGCGCCCTCGGACAGGTACAGGCCAACGTCCTGACTTTC
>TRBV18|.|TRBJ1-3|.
CASSPIEQGLSGNTIYF
TGTGCCAGCTCACCAATTGAACAGGGCCTCTCTGGAAACACCATATATTTT
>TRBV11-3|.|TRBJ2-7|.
CASSWARDEQYF
TGTGCCAGCAGCTGGGCAAGGGACGAGCAGTACTTC
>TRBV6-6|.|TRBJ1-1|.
CASSLRDTANTEAFF
TGTGCCAGCAGCCTCCGGGACACGGCGAACACTGAAGCTTTCTTT
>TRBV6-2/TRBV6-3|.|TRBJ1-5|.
CASSYSGQPQHF
TGTGCCAGCAGTTACAGTGGTCAGCCCCAGCATTTT
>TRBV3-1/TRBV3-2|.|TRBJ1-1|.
CASSYLPGSGSTEAFF
TGTGCCAGCAGCTACTTACCAGGCTCAGGGAGCACTGAAGCTTTCTTT
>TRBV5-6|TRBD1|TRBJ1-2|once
CASSGGTDYGYTF
TGTGCCAGCAGCGGGGGGACAGACTATGGCTACACCTTC
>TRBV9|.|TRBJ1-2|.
CASSGGGRLLYTF
TGTGCCAGCAGCGGTGGGGGTCGACTCCTTTACACCTTC
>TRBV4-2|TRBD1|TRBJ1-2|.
CASSQVSRGERNYGYTF
TGTGCCAGCAGCCAAGTCTCCAGGGGGGAAAGAAACTATGGCTACACCTTC
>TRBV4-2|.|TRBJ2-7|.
CASSPSDEQYF
TGTGCCAGCAGCCCCTCCGACGAGCAGTACTTC
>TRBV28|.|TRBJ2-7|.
CASSAGSYEQYF
TGTGCCAGCAGTGCGGGTTCCTACGAGCAGTACTTC
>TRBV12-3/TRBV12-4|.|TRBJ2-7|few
CASRRDGLEQYF
TGTGCCAGCAGAAGGGACGGACTCGAGCAGTACTTC
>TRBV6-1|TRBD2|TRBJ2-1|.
CASSERTSRFSYNEQFF
TGTGCCAGCAGTGAACGGACTAGTCGATTCTCCTACAATGAGCAGTTCTTC
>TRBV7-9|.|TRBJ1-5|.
CASSSGGPQHF
TGTGCCAGCAGCTCCGGAGGGCCCCAGCATTTT
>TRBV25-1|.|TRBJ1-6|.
CASSEFGGWSPLHF
TGTGCCAGCAGTGAATTTGGGGGCTGGTCACCCCTCCACTTT
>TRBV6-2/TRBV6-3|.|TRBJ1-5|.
CASSFRGLTNQPQHF
TGTGCCAGCAGTTTCAGGGGTCTTACCAATCAGCCCCAGCATTTT
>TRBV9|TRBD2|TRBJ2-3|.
CASSVGASGGAGVTQYF
TGTGCCAGCAGCGTAGGGGCTAGCGGGGGGGCCGGGGTTACGCAGTATTTT
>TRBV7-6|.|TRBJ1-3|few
CASSPAGDSGNTIYF
TGTGCCAGCAGCCCCGCAGGGGACTCTGGAAACACCATATATTTT
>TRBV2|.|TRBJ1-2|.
CASSVNLYYGYTF
TGTGCCAGCAGTGTTAATCTATACTATGGCTACACCTTC
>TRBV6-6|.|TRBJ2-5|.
CASRAKGLPVETQYF
TGTGCCAGCAGGGCTAAGGGACTGCCGGTGGAGACCCAGTACTTC
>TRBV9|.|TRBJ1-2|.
CASSVALGQNYGYTF
TGTGCCAGCAGCGTAGCCCTCGGGCAGAACTATGGCTACACCTTC
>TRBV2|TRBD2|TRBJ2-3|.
CASGLDGLSTDTQYF
TGTGCCAGCGGACTAGACGGTCTCTCCACAGATACGCAGTATTTT
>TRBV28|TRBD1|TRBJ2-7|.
CASSPPTGNEQYF
TGTGCCAGCAGTCCCCCGACAGGGAACGAGCAGTACTTC
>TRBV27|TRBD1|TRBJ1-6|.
CASKLFGTDSSYNSPLHF
TGTGCCAGCAAACTATTCGGGACAGATAGCTCCTATAATTCACCCCTCCACTTT
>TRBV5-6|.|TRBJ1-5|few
CASSWMDSRGSNQPQHF
TGTGCCAGCAGCTGGATGGATTCCAGGGGTAGCAATCAGCCCCAGCATTTT
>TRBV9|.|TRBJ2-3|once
CASSQGGLSSDTQYF
TGTGCCAGCAGCCAAGGGGGACTGTCTTCGGATACGCAGTATTTT
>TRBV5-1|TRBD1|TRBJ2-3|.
CASSLDGQGTQYF
TGCGCCAGCAGTTTAGACGGACAGGGAACGCAGTATTTT
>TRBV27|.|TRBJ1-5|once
CASSHREYSNQPQHF
TGTGCCAGCAGCCACAGGGAATATAGCAATCAGCCCCAGCATTTT
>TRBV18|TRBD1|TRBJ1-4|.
CASSATGTGNEKLFF
TGTGCCAGCTCAGCCACCGGGACAGGGAATGAAAAACTGTTTTTT
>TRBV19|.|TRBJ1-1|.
CATKGDYTEAFF
TGTGCCACCAAGGGGGACTACACTGAAGCTTTCTTT
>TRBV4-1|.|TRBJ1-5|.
CASSQGYARAGNQPQHF
TGCGCCAGCAGCCAAGGGTATGCCCGCGCAGGGAATCAGCCCCAGCATTTT
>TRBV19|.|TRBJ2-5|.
CASSMSGFGETQYF
TGTGCCAGTAGTATGTCGGGGTTCGGGGAGACCCAGTACTTC
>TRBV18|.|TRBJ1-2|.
CASSREGGGYGYTF
TGTGCCAGCTCACGGGAGGGCGGTGGCTATGGCTACACCTTC
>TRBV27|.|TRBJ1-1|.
CASSPFGAGAMNTEAFF
TGTGCCAGCAGTCCCTTTGGGGCAGGGGCCATGAACACTGAAGCTTTCTTT
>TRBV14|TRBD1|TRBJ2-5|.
CASSQVTGLAETQYF
TGTGCCAGCAGCCAAGTGACAGGGTTGGCGGAGACCCAGTACTTC
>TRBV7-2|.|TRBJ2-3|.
CASSLTGTGSASTDTQYF
TGTGCCAGCAGCTTGACCGGGACTGGAAGTGCTAGCACAGATACGCAGTATTTT
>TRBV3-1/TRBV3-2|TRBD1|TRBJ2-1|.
CASSQATGRHPFF
TGTGCCAGCAGCCAAGCGACAGGGCGTCACCCGTTCTTC
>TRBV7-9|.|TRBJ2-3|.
CASSLEARDTQYF
TGTGCCAGCAGCTTAGAGGCACGGGATACGCAGTATTTT
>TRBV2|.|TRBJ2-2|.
CASSVLGVDTGELFF
TGTGCCAGCAGCGTACTAGGGGTGGACACCGGGGAGCTGTTTTTT
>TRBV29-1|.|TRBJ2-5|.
CSVDSDSSETQYF
TGCAGCGTTGATTCCGATTCCTCGGAGACCCAGTACTTC
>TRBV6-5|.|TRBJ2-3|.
CASNLRLDTQYF
TGTGCCAGCAACTTACGGCTCGATACGCAGTATTTT
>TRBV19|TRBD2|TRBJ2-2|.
CASSRLAGAANTGELFF
TGTGCCAGTAGCCGACTAGCGGGGGCCGCGAACACCGGGGAGCTGTTTTTT
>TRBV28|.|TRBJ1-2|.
CASTSISRAYGYTF
TGTGCCAGCACCTCGATCTCTCGAGCCTATGGCTACACCTTC
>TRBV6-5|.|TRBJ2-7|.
CASSSALGSGEQYF
TGTGCCAGCAGCTCAGCCCTGGGGTCTGGGGAGCAGTACTTC
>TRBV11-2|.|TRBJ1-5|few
CASSLDKGLNQPQHF
TGTGCCAGCAGCTTAGATAAGGGCCTCAATCAGCCCCAGCATTTT
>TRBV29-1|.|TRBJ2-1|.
CSVDAVDEQFF
TGCAGCGTTGACGCGGTTGATGAGCAGTTCTTC
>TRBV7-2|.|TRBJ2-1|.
CASSFSGRSPGGHEQFF
TGTGCCAGCAGCTTTAGTGGGCGGTCCCCAGGTGGCCATGAGCAGTTCTTC
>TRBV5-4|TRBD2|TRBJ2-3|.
CASSLLAGVGTDTQYF
TGTGCCAGCAGCTTGTTAGCGGGAGTGGGAACAGATACGCAGTATTTT
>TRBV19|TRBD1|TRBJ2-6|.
CASSEQGGLVAGANVLTF
TGTGCCAGTAGTGAACAGGGGGGCTTAGTCGCTGGGGCCAACGTCCTGACTTTC
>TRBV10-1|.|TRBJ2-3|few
CASSLESSSSTDTQYF
TGCGCCAGCAGCTTGGAGAGTTCCTCTAGCACAGATACGCAGTATTTT
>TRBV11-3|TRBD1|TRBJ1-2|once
CASSSTGQGDYIRGYTF
TGTGCCAGCAGCTCAACCGGTCAGGGGGATTATATTCGGGGCTACACCTTC
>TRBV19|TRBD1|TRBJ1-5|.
CASRSTGDSYQPQHF
TGTGCCAGTAGGAGTACAGGGGACTCCTATCAGCCCCAGCATTTT